This T cell receptor beta chain was identified in a study of blood T cells in healthy people across ages. The overall study: Per two T cells, about one barcoded beta molecule was captured through template switching.

Findings of the study overall: Long-lived donors had more naive CD4+ cells and higher diversity than aged donors.

As concerns this clonotype: The antigen is not known.

Next came a second PCR, run for about 6 to 11 cycles, which used a sample-barcoded 5' primer along with a J-beta primer mix. MiXCR, run by TCRdb on the 5' RACE reads, gives a single entry per CDR3 protein. The sample lists 650,000 to 800,000 distinct CDR3 sequences, about 42% occurring once. A minimum of 6.5 million PBMCs was isolated per sample. The source material was blood. This sequence was found in a man aged 55 to 69 in good health.

The CDR3 is CASRGGTATNEKLFF. In nucleotides, the CDR3 is TGTGCCAGCAGGGGGGGGACAGCAACTAATGAAAAACTGTTTTTT. The rearrangement links TRBV28 to TRBJ1-4; 7 bases are a match to TRBD1. This CDR3 region has 15 residues. Germline V lookup: CDR1 MDHEN, CDR2 SYDVKM. Trimming took 6 bases from V and 0 from J; bases not matched to a gene: 4.